This is a list of T cell receptor beta chains from one sample in a study of blood T cell repertoires in COVID-19. The method was immunoSEQ multiplex PCR; TCRdb's version includes in-frame clones alone and lacks a portion of them. The repertoire holds 75,000 to 90,000 clones, with 90% to 95% as singletons. The specimen was peripheral blood. The receptor set was obtained from a human donor in a cohort sampled during active COVID-19. CDR3s include the opening cysteine and the closing phenylalanine or tryptophan. D genes are given only for firm matches. For some rows the clone size is stated as once, few or many, or as a class when expanded; others skip it.

TRBV27	-	TRBJ2-1	TRBD1	CASSLSVLLQGDPFF	TGTGCCAGCAGTTTATCGGTCCTTTTACAGGGGGATCCGTTCTTC
TRBV18	-	TRBJ2-5	-	CASSPPPRETQYF	TGTGCCAGCTCACCGCCCCCGAGGGAGACCCAGTACTTC
TRBV6-5	-	TRBJ1-6	TRBD1	CASRDRGHSPLHF	TGTGCCAGCAGGGACAGGGGACATTCACCCCTCCACTTT
TRBV27	-	TRBJ1-6	-	CASSLRSAYNSPLHF	TGTGCCAGCAGTTTACGTTCCGCCTATAATTCACCCCTCCACTTT
TRBV5-6	-	TRBJ1-6	-	CASLGSTSSYNSPLHF	TGTGCCAGTCTAGGGAGTACTAGCTCCTATAATTCACCCCTCCACTTT
TRBV18	-	TRBJ1-5	-	CASSEGGGNQPQHF	TGTGCCAGCTCTGAAGGGGGGGGCAATCAGCCCCAGCATTTT
TRBV14	once	TRBJ1-6	TRBD1	CASSPGQGILSRNSPLHF	TGTGCCAGTTCGCCGGGACAGGGGATTTTAAGTCGAAATTCACCCCTCCACTTT
TRBV18	-	TRBJ2-1	TRBD1	CASSPPDRAHVYEQFF	TGTGCCAGCTCACCACCGGACAGGGCCCATGTCTATGAGCAGTTCTTC
TRBV9	once	TRBJ2-1	TRBD1	CASSILPGQGKHEQFF	TGTGCCAGCAGCATACTACCGGGACAGGGAAAGCATGAGCAGTTCTTC
TRBV5-1	once	TRBJ2-1	TRBD2	CASSFSGGSYNEQFF	TGCGCCAGCAGCTTTAGCGGGGGTTCTTACAATGAGCAGTTCTTC
TRBV6-5	-	TRBJ2-7	TRBD1	CASSRDRDSYEQYF	TGTGCCAGCAGCCGGGACAGGGATTCCTACGAGCAGTACTTC
TRBV11-2	-	TRBJ2-7	TRBD2	CASSSSGGGNEQYF	TGTGCCAGCAGCAGCAGCGGGGGCGGGAACGAGCAGTACTTC
TRBV10-1	-	TRBJ1-4	-	CASSEGTNEKLFF	TGCGCCAGCAGTGAAGGGACAAATGAAAAACTGTTTTTT
TRBV9	few	TRBJ1-3	-	CASSVSSRWQGGNTIYF	TGTGCCAGCAGCGTATCTTCTCGGTGGCAGGGAGGAAACACCATATATTTT
TRBV11-2	-	TRBJ1-4	-	CASSPGEGVRKLFF	TGTGCCAGCAGCCCCGGAGAGGGTGTTCGGAAACTGTTTTTT
TRBV6-6	once	TRBJ1-1	TRBD1	CASIAGGTTEAFF	TGTGCCAGCATAGCAGGGGGGACCACTGAAGCTTTCTTT
TRBV4-1	-	TRBJ2-6	TRBD1	CASSQDRQGAAGANVLTF	TGCGCCAGCAGCCAAGATCGACAGGGGGCGGCTGGGGCCAACGTCCTGACTTTC
TRBV6-2/TRBV6-3	-	TRBJ1-5	TRBD1	CASSYLRQGRDQPQHF	TGTGCCAGCAGTTATTTGAGACAGGGTAGGGATCAGCCCCAGCATTTT
TRBV2	-	TRBJ1-2	TRBD1	CAIHSPPVTGGAGGGYANYGYTF	TGTGCCATCCACTCCCCCCCGGTAACAGGGGGCGCCGGAGGGGGTTACGCTAACTATGGCTACACCTTC
TRBV15	-	TRBJ1-4	TRBD1	CATSRERGTGGGEKLFF	TGTGCCACCAGCAGAGAGAGGGGGACAGGGGGCGGGGAAAAACTGTTTTTT
TRBV5-6	-	TRBJ2-2	TRBD1	CASSMTGVAGELFF	TGTGCCAGCAGCATGACAGGGGTGGCCGGGGAGCTGTTTTTT
TRBV11-2	-	TRBJ2-3	-	CASSSRQDYTDTQYF	TGTGCCAGCAGCTCGCGACAAGACTACACAGATACGCAGTATTTT